The TCR beta chain under discussion was sequenced for a study of blood T cell repertoires in COVID-19. Study-wide context: The United States, Italy and Spain were the sources of the acute and convalescent COVID-19 samples.

Germline V lookup: CDR1 SEHNR, CDR2 FQNEAQ (reference sequence). V dropped 5 bases and J dropped 6; count of bases not matched to a gene: 4. The CDR3 is made up of 14 amino acids. This clone is deemed medium-sized. Study processing details: Reference gene primers were amplified, and this amplification served to estimate nucleated cell counts. The repertoire was sequenced with immunoSEQ multiplex PCR; TCRdb's copy has only in-frame clones and lacks some. That table is the source of V, J and clone size, and D and trimming were worked out from the DNA. The table shows about 170,000 clones, with around 79% occurring only once. The age range of participants was about 18 to 89 years, with residence in about two dozen US areas.

The sequenced sample was PBMCs or T cells enriched from blood (not recorded which). The genes are TRBV7-9 and TRBJ2-7; 13 bases agree with TRBD2. The sequence was collected from a woman between 65 and 79 years old in a cohort exposed to, infected with or recovered from COVID-19 (not recorded which). The CDR3 region has the DNA TGTGCCAGCAGCAGGACTAGCGGGAGTAGCGAGCAGTACTTC. Protein product: CASSRTSGSSEQYF.